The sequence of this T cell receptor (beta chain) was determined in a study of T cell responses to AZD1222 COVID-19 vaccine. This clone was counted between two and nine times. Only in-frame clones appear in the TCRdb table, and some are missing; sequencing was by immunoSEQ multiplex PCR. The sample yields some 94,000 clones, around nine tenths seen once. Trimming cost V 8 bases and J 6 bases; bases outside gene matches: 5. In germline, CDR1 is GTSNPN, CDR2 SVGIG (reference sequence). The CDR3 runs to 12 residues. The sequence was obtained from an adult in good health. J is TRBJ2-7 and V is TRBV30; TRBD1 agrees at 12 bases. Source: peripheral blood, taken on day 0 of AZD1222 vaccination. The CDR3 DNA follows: TGTGCCGGCCGGGACAGGGGGCTCGAGCAGTACTTC. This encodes CAGRDRGLEQYF.